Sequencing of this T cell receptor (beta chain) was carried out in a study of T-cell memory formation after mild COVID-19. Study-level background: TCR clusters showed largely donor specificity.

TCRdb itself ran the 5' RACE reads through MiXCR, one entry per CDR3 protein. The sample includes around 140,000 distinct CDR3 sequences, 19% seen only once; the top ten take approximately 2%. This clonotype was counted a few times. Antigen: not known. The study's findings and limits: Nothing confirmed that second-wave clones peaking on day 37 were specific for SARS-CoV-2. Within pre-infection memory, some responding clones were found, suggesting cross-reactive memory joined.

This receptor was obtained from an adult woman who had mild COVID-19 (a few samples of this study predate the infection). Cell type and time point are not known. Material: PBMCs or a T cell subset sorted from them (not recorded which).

In nucleotides, the CDR3 is TGTGCCAGCAGCCCAGACAGTGGGCGGTCTAATGAAAAACTGTTTTTT. Protein sequence: CASSPDSGRSNEKLFF. This chain links TRBV5-4 with TRBJ1-4; TRBD1 might be the D (5 bases). The V end was cut by 4 bases, the J end by 3 bases, with 16 bases between. This CDR3 is 16 amino acids long. CDR1 and CDR2 (germline): SGHNT, YYREEE (reference sequence).